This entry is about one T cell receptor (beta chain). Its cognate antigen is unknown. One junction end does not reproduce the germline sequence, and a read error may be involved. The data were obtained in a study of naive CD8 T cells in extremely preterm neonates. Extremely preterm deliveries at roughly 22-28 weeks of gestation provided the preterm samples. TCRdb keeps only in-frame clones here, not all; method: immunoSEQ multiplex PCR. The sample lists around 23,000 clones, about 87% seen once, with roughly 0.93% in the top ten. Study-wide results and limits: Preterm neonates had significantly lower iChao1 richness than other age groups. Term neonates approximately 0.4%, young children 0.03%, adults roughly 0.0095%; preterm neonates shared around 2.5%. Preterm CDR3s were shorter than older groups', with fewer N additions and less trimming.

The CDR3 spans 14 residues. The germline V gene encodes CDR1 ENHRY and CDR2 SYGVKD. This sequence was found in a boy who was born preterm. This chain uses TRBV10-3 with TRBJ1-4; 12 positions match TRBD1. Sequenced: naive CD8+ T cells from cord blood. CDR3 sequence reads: CASSYGTGGEKLFF. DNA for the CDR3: TGTGCCAGCAGTTACGGGACAGGGGGCGAAAAACTGTTTTTT.